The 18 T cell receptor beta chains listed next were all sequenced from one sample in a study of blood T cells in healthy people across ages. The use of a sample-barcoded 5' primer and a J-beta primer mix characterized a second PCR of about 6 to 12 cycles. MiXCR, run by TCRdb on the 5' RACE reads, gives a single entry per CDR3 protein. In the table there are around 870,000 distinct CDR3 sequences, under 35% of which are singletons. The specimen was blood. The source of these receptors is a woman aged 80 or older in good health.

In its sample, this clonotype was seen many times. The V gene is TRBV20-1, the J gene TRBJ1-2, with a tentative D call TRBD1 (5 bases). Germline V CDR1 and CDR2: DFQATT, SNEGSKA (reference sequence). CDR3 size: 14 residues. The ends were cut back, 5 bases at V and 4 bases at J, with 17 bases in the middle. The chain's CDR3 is CSAGISGRGYGYTF. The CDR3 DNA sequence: TGCAGTGCTGGGATTTCGGGGCGGGGCTATGGCTACACCTTC.

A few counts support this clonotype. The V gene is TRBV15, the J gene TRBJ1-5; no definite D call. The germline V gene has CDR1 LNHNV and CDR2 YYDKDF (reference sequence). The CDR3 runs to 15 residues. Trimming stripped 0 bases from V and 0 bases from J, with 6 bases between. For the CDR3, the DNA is TGTGCCACCAGCAGAGAGGGGTATAGCAATCAGCCCCAGCATTTT. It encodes CATSREGYSNQPQHF.

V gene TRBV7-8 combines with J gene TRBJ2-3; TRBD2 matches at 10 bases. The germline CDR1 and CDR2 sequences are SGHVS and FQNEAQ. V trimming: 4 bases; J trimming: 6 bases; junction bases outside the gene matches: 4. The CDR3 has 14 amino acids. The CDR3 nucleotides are TGTGCCAGCAGCTCCTTGGGACTAGCGGATACGCAGTATTTT. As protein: CASSSLGLADTQYF.

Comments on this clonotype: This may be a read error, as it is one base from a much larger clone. CDR3 amino acids: CASSRKGTSGGQIEQYF. In DNA, the CDR3 is TGTGCCAGCAGCCGAAAAGGGACTAGCGGGGGGCAAATTGAGCAGTACTTC. V usage is TRBV7-2 and J usage is TRBJ2-5, with TRBD2 matching over 15 bases. CDR1 SGHTA and CDR2 FQGNSA come from the germline V gene. V lost 5 bases and J lost 11; bases outside the gene matches: 15. The CDR3 totals 17 residues.

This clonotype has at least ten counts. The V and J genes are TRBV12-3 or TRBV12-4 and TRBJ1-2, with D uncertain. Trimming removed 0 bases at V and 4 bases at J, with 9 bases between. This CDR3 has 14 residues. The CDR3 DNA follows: TGTGCCAGCAGTTTAGCGAGAGGCCCCTATGGCTACACCTTC. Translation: CASSLARGPYGYTF.

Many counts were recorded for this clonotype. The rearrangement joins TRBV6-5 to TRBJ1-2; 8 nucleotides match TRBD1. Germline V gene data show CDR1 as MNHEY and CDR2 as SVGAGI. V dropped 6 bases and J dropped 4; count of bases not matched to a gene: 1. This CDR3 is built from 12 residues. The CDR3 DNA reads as TGTGCCAGCAGCACAGGGGGCTATGGCTACACCTTC. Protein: CASSTGGYGYTF.

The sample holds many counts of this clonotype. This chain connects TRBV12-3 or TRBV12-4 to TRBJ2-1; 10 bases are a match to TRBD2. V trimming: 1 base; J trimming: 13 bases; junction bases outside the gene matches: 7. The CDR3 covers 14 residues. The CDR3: CASSLDQRGGPQFF. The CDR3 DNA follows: TGTGCCAGCAGTTTAGATCAGCGGGGGGGCCCACAGTTCTTC.

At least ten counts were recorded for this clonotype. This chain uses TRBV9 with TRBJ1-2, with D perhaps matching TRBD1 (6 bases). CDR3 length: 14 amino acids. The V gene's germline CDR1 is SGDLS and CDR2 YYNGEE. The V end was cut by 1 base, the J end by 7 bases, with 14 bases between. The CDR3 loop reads CASSVRSGQPGYTF. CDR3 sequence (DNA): TGTGCCAGCAGCGTACGATCAGGACAGCCTGGCTACACCTTC.

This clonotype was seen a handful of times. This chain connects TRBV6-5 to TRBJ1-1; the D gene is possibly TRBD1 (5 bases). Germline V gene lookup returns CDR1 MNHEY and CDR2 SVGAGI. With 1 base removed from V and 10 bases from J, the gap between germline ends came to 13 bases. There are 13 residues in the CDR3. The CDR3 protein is CASSYLGVTGAFF. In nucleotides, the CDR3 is TGTGCCAGCAGTTACTTGGGGGTGACCGGAGCTTTCTTT.

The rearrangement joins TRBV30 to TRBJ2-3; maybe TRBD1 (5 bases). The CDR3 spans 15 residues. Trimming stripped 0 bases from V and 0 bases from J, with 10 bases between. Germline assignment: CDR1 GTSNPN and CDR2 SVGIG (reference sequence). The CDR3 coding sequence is TGTGCCTGGAGTGTGTCAGGACATAGCACAGATACGCAGTATTTT. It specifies CAWSVSGHSTDTQYF.

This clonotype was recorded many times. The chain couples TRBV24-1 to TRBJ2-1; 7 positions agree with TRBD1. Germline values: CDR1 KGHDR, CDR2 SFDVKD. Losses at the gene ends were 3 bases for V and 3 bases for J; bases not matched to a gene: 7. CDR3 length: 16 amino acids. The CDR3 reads CATSDPDRFNYNEQFF. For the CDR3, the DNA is TGTGCCACCAGTGATCCGGACAGGTTTAACTACAATGAGCAGTTCTTC.

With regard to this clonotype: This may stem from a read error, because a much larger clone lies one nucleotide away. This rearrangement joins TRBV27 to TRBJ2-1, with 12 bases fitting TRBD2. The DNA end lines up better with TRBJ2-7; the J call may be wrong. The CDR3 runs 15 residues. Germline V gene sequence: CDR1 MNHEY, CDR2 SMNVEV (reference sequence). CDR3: CASTSGLAGRGEQYF. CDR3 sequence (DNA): TGTGCCAGCACCTCCGGACTAGCGGGGAGAGGTGAGCAGTACTTC.

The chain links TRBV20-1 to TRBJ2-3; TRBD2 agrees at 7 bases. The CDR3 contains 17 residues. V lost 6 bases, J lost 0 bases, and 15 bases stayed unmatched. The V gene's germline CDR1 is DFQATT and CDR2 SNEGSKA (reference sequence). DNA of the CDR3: TGCAGTGCCAGGAAGGCGGGGGTCATATCTAGCACAGATACGCAGTATTTT. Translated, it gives CSARKAGVISSTDTQYF.

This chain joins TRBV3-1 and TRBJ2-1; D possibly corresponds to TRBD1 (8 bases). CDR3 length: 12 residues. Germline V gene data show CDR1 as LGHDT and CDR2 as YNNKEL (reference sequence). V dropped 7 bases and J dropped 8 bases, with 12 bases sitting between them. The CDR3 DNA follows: TGTGCCAGCAAAACAGGGGGGGATGAGCAGTTCTTC. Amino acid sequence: CASKTGGDEQFF.

The CDR3 DNA sequence: TGCAGTGCCCAGCACGGTTTGCGGGGGTTCGGGGAGCTGTTTTTT. Translation gives CSAQHGLRGFGELFF. This rearrangement joins TRBV20-1 to TRBJ2-2; 7 nucleotides match TRBD2. This CDR3 is 15 amino acids long. The J segment lost 7 bases and the V segment lost 6 bases, leaving 14 bases of the junction unmatched. Germline values: CDR1 DFQATT, CDR2 SNEGSKA (reference sequence).

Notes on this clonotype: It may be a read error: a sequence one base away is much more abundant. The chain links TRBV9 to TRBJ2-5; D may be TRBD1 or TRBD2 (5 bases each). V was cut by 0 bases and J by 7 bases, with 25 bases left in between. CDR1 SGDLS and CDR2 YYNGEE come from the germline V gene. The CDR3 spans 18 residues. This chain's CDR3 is CASSVAPSGREFEGTQYF. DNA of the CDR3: TGTGCCAGCAGCGTAGCCCCCTCGGGCAGGGAGTTTGAAGGGACCCAGTACTTC.

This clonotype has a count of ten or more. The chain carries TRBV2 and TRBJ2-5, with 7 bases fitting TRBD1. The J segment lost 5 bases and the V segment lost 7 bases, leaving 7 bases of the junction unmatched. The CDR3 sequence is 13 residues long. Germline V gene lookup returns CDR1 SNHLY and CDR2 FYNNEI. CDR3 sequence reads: CASKLGGEETQYF. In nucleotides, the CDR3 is TGTGCCAGCAAACTAGGGGGCGAGGAGACCCAGTACTTC.

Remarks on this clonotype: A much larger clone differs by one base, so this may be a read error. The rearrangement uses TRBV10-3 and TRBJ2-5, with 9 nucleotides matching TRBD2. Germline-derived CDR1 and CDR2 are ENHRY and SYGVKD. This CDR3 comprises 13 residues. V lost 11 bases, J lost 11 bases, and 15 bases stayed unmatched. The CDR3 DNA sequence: TGTGCCGTTCAGACCGGGACTAGCAATGAGCAGTACTTC. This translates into CAVQTGTSNEQYF.